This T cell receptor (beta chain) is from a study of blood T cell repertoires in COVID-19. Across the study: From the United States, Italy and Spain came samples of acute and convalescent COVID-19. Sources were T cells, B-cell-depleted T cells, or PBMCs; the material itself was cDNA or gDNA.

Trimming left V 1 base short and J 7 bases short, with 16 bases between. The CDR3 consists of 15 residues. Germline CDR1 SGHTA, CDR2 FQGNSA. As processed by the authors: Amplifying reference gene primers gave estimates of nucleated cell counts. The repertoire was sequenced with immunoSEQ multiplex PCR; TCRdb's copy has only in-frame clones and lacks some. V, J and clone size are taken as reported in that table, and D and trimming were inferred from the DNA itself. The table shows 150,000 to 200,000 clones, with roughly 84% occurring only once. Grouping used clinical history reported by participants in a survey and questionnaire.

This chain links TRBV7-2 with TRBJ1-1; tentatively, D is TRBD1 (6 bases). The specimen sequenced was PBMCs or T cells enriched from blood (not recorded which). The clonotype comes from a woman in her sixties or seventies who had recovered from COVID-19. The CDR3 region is CASSLVGAGAIEAFF. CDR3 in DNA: TGTGCCAGCAGCTTAGTTGGGGCGGGGGCGATTGAAGCTTTCTTT. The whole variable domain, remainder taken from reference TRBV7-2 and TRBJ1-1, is GAGVSQSPSNKVTEKGKDVELRCDPISGHTALYWYRQSLGQGLEFLIYFQGNSAPDKSGLPSDRFSAERTGGSVSTLTIQRTQQEDSAVYLCASSLVGAGAIEAFFGQGTRLTVV.